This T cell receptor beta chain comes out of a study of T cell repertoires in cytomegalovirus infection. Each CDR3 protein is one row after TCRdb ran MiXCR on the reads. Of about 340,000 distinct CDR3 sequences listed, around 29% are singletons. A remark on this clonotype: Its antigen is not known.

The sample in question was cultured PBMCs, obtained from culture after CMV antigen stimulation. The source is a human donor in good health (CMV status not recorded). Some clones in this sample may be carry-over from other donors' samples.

CDR3 region: CASNEDKFYGYTF. The CDR3 coding sequence is TGTGCCAGCAACGAGGACAAATTCTATGGCTACACCTTC. The chain has TRBV7-2 and TRBJ1-2, with a weak D call TRBD1 (5 bases). CDR1 and CDR2 from the germline V gene are SGHTA and FQGNSA. The V end lost 7 bases, the J end lost 4 bases, and 13 bases lay between the germline ends. There are 13 residues in the CDR3.